This TCR beta chain is from a study of CD8 T cells in ankylosing spondylitis (dated by TCRdb to about 2017). Background on the whole study: The study profiled T cell receptor beta repertoires in healthy donors and ankylosing spondylitis patients to find disease-linked TCR variants. Peripheral blood was sampled, and synovial fluid was also collected from ankylosing spondylitis patients. The full study cohort was made up of about 24 ankylosing spondylitis patients and 108 healthy donors. On the study overall, not on this receptor specifically: Some of the motif variants had been reported before in the synovial fluid and blood of reactive arthritis patients, a finding that suggests common disease-initiation mechanisms. In peripheral blood, the disease-linked clones were found at relatively low frequencies and had a CD8+ phenotype. A TCR beta motif of about 8 highly homologous amino acid variants appeared characteristic of blood from ankylosing spondylitis patients. Significant enrichment of the disease-linked clones was reported in matched synovial fluid samples from ankylosing spondylitis patients.

Sequencing took place on an Illumina HiSeq 2500. Quantitative 5'-RACE with molecular barcodes was used to prepare TCR beta libraries. The source study handled its data this way. A new computational method based on a probabilistic model of VDJ rearrangement was used to identify disease-linked TCR variants. TCRdb applied fastp at Q25 and MiXCR to the public reads, then kept only in-frame beta chains. Rows with one shared CDR3 protein collapse into an entry with the most common genes and DNA. The V and J calls come from TCRdb's annotation, not from the publication. In this sample the table shows some 350,000 distinct CDR3 sequences, roughly 15% of which occur a single time. The ten largest clones represent about 1.1% of the sample. The CDR3 starts with the cysteine, ends with the phenylalanine, and has 13 residues. Only the CDR3 portion is preserved as DNA: 39 bases, with reading frame beginning at the first base. The germline ends are 7 bases apart after V is trimmed by 4 bases and J by 1 base. From a lookup of the germline V gene, CDR1 and CDR2 are ENHRY and SYGVKD.

About this clonotype: Its antigen remains undetermined. No much larger clonotype is one base removed from it; base qualities were not supplied.

The V and J genes are TRBV10-3 and TRBJ1-1, with TRBD1 as a weak D call on 6 bases. The sequenced material came from blood, either unsorted or a sorted T cell fraction (not recorded which). The sequence derives from a male donor with ankylosing spondylitis or in good health (not recorded which). The CDR3 here reads CAISGQANTEAFF. Here is the DNA: TGTGCCATCAGTGGACAGGCGAACACTGAAGCTTTCTTT.